These 21 T cell receptor beta chains were sequenced from one sample in a study of T-cell reconstitution after alpha-beta-depleted transplantation in children (dated by TCRdb to about 2016). The library was built by means of PCR. TCRdb records Illumina HiSeq 2500 as the sequencer. To normalize quantification of the TCRbeta repertoire, the TCR libraries were built with molecular barcoding that relied on unique molecular identifiers. TCRdb reanalyzed the raw reads on its own, using fastp at Q25 for trimming and MiXCR for clone calling, and kept in-frame beta chains. Each entry is one CDR3 protein sequence, shown with its most common DNA and genes. This sample is represented by 140,000 or so distinct CDR3 sequences; around 10% of them were singletons. Clones ranked in the top ten supply around a sixth of the sample. Reading the label with the study, this specimen's treatment or condition is: allogeneic hematopoietic cell transplantation with graft depleted of TCRalphabeta T cells and CD19 B cells.

The specimen was PBMCs, mostly from graft donor cells, collected 180 days after TCRalphabeta/CD19-depleted stem cell transplant. The source of these receptors is a female patient between 2 and 10 years old who had a stem cell transplant for congenital amegakaryocytic thrombocytopenia, so the T cells may come from the graft donor.

The chain carries TRBV6-1 and TRBJ2-2; unclear D gene. CDR1 and CDR2 from the germline V gene are MNHNS and SASEGT. The CDR3 consists of 15 residues. V was clipped by 6 bases and J by 0 bases, with 11 bases between them. The DNA for the CDR3 is TGTGCCAGCAGGACGGACGGCACGAACACCGGGGAGCTGTTTTTT. Protein product: CASRTDGTNTGELFF.

This clonotype occurred many times. This chain joins TRBV20-1 and TRBJ2-1; 13 nucleotides align to TRBD2. V lost 1 base, J lost 15 bases, and 9 bases stayed unmatched. The germline CDR1 and CDR2 sequences are DFQATT and SNEGSKA (reference sequence). There are 14 residues in the CDR3. CDR3 region: CSARVGTSGRETFF. The CDR3 DNA reads TGCAGTGCTAGAGTGGGCACTAGCGGGAGGGAAACGTTCTTC.

This clonotype occurred many times. The chain links TRBV20-1 to TRBJ2-7, with D tentatively TRBD1 or TRBD2 (5 bases each). Trimming removed 0 bases from V and 2 bases from J, with 11 bases in between. This CDR3 is built from 14 residues. The germline V gene has CDR1 DFQATT and CDR2 SNEGSKA (reference sequence). CDR3 amino acids: CSARDRDGAYEQYF. CDR3 bases: TGCAGTGCTAGAGATCGGGACGGAGCCTACGAGCAGTACTTC.

The table lists this clonotype with a few counts. The rearrangement joins TRBV12-3 or TRBV12-4 to TRBJ2-1, with TRBD2 identical over 12 bases. This CDR3 has 14 amino acids. V lost 7 bases and J lost 9; bases outside the gene matches: 7. CDR3 sequence (DNA): TGTGCCAGCATCGCGTCTAGCGGGAGGGCTGAGCAGTTCTTC. Protein product: CASIASSGRAEQFF.

This clonotype has just a few counts. The genes are TRBV10-3 and TRBJ2-3; unclear D gene. CDR1 is ENHRY, CDR2 SYGVKD, per germline. This CDR3 contains 12 residues. With 6 bases removed from V and 1 base from J, the gap between germline ends came to 5 bases. CDR3 protein: CAIRDGTDTQYF. CDR3 bases: TGTGCCATCAGGGACGGCACAGATACGCAGTATTTT.

CDR3 in amino acids: CSARKGAPNTEAFF. The CDR3 DNA reads TGCAGTGCCAGGAAAGGGGCTCCGAACACTGAAGCTTTCTTT. This chain links TRBV20-1 with TRBJ1-1; D perhaps matches TRBD1 (5 bases). V was shortened by 6 bases and J by 1 base, with 15 bases between the two germline ends. The length of the CDR3 is 14 residues. Germline V CDR1 and CDR2: DFQATT, SNEGSKA (reference sequence).

The rearrangement joins TRBV7-9 to TRBJ2-3; no firm D call. CDR1 and CDR2 (germline): SEHNR, FQNEAQ (reference sequence). The CDR3 contains 15 residues. Trimming left V 2 bases short and J 0 bases short, with 9 bases between. The CDR3 spells CASSLFFGSTDTQYF. As DNA, the CDR3 is TGTGCCAGCAGCTTATTCTTCGGCAGCACAGATACGCAGTATTTT.

This clonotype was recorded at least ten times. The V and J genes are TRBV19 and TRBJ2-5; 9 positions agree with TRBD2. CDR1 and CDR2 (germline): LNHDA, SQIVND (reference sequence). The CDR3 runs 13 residues. Trimming removed 8 bases from V and 5 bases from J; junction bases left unmatched: 6. The CDR3 bases are TGTGCCAGTGGCCTTAGCGGGAGCGAGACCCAGTACTTC. This codes for CASGLSGSETQYF.

Only a few counts were recorded for this clonotype. V and J are TRBV5-5 and TRBJ1-2, with TRBD1 matching 9 bases. The CDR3 extends over 16 amino acids. Per the germline V gene, CDR1 is SGHKS and CDR2 is YYEKEE (reference sequence). J gave up 8 bases and V 3 bases, and 14 bases lay outside the gene matches. In DNA, the CDR3 is TGTGCCAGCAGCTCCACATTTTCCGGACAGGGGAACGGCTACACCTTC. Translation gives CASSSTFSGQGNGYTF. Full variable domain (remainder filled in from reference TRBV5-5 and TRBJ1-2): DAGVTQSPTHLIKTRGQQVTLRCSPISGHKSVSWYQQVLGQGPQFIFQYYEKEERGRGNFPDRFSARQFPNYSSELNVNALLLGDSALYLCASSSTFSGQGNGYTFGSGTRLTVV.

This clonotype was counted ten times or more. The chain combines TRBV5-1 with TRBJ2-7; D not resolved. The CDR3 has 14 amino acids. Germline loops: CDR1 SGHRS, CDR2 YFSETQ. V was shortened by 4 bases and J by 2 bases, with 13 bases between the two germline ends. CDR3 nucleotide sequence: TGCGCCAGCAGCCAGGAAGTCAACCCCTACGAGCAGTACTTC. It is translated as CASSQEVNPYEQYF.

Ten or more counts support this clonotype. The J gene is TRBJ1-1, the V gene TRBV14, with D unclear. With 4 bases removed from V and 6 bases from J, the gap between germline ends came to 12 bases. CDR1 SGHDN and CDR2 FVKESK come from the germline V gene. This CDR3 region has 13 residues. CDR3 loop: CASSPLREPEAFF. CDR3 nucleotides: TGTGCCAGCAGCCCGCTCCGGGAACCTGAAGCTTTCTTT.

This clonotype has only a few counts. This chain connects TRBV5-1 to TRBJ2-3; 9 bases are a match to TRBD2. The CDR3 has 17 amino acids. Germline assignment: CDR1 SGHRS and CDR2 YFSETQ. Trimming cost V 1 base and J 0 bases; bases outside gene matches: 6. CDR3 nucleotide sequence: TGCGCCAGCAGCTTGCTTCTAGCGGGGACTAGCACAGATACGCAGTATTTT. It encodes CASSLLLAGTSTDTQYF. The whole variable domain, remainder taken from reference TRBV5-1 and TRBJ2-3, is KAGVTQTPRYLIKTRGQQVTLSCSPISGHRSVSWYQQTPGQGLQFLFEYFSETQRNKGNFPGRFSGRQFSNSRSEMNVSTLELGDSALYLCASSLLLAGTSTDTQYFGPGTRLTVL.

The chain has TRBV5-1 and TRBJ1-2; D may be TRBD1 (6 bases). The CDR3 extends over 15 amino acids. Germline V gives CDR1 SGHRS, CDR2 YFSETQ. V dropped 2 bases and J dropped 0 bases, with 11 bases sitting between them. CDR3 sequence (DNA): TGCGCCAGCAGCTTCCGGGACAAAACTAACTATGGCTACACCTTC. This encodes CASSFRDKTNYGYTF.

This clonotype showed up many times. The V call is TRBV7-9, the J call TRBJ2-1; 7 nucleotides agree with TRBD1. The CDR3 runs to 14 residues. Germline V lookup: CDR1 SEHNR, CDR2 FQNEAQ (reference sequence). J was trimmed by 4 bases and V by 3 bases; bases with no gene match: 3. CDR3 nucleotides: TGTGCCAGCAGCTTTGGGACAGATTACAATGAGCAGTTCTTC. Amino acids: CASSFGTDYNEQFF. Full variable domain (rest looked up from reference TRBV7-9 and TRBJ2-1): DTGVSQNPRHKITKRGQNVTFRCDPISEHNRLYWYRQTLGQGPEFLTYFQNEAQLEKSRLLSDRFSAERPKGSFSTLEIQRTEQGDSAMYLCASSFGTDYNEQFFGPGTRLTVL.

This chain uses TRBV12-3 or TRBV12-4 with TRBJ2-3, with 7 positions matching TRBD1. The CDR3 has 16 residues. V was clipped by 4 bases and J by 0 bases; unmatched bases: 7. The CDR3 region has the DNA TGTGCCAGCAGTTCTCGGACAGGCGCTAGCACAGATACGCAGTATTTT. It yields the protein CASSSRTGASTDTQYF.

This clonotype appeared a few times. The V and J genes are TRBV6-1 and TRBJ1-1; 7 bases are a match to TRBD1. Looked up from germline, CDR1 is MNHNS and CDR2 is SASEGT. This CDR3 is 15 amino acids long. The J segment lost 0 bases and the V segment lost 6 bases, leaving 7 bases of the junction unmatched. The CDR3 DNA sequence: TGTGCCAGCAGAATATCAGGGGGTTTGAACACTGAAGCTTTCTTT. This translates into CASRISGGLNTEAFF.

This clonotype was picked up many times. J is TRBJ2-5 and V is TRBV5-1; D may match TRBD1 or TRBD2 (5 bases each). The CDR3 loop spans 13 amino acids. Germline V gene sequence: CDR1 SGHRS, CDR2 YFSETQ. Trimming stripped 7 bases from V and 4 bases from J, with 14 bases between. The CDR3 DNA reads TGCGCCAGCCTCGAGGGGCCTGGAGAGACCCAGTACTTC. Translated, it gives CASLEGPGETQYF.

V is TRBV5-8 and J is TRBJ1-4; D uncertain. V was clipped by 3 bases and J by 7 bases, with 10 bases between them. The CDR3 has 13 residues. Per the germline V gene, CDR1 is SGHTS and CDR2 is YDEGEE. The DNA for the CDR3 is TGTGCCAGCAGCTGGAATGGACGTGAAAAACTGTTTTTT. Its translation is CASSWNGREKLFF.

CDR3 protein: CATSRDRARGETQYF. Written as DNA, the CDR3 is TGTGCCACCAGCAGAGATCGGGCGAGAGGAGAGACCCAGTACTTC. This chain connects TRBV15 to TRBJ2-5; no clear D gene. V was clipped by 0 bases and J by 4 bases, with 12 bases between them. CDR3 length: 15 residues. Germline CDR1 is LNHNV and CDR2 is YYDKDF (reference sequence).

This clonotype was observed at least ten times. The rearrangement joins TRBV20-1 to TRBJ2-3; unclear D gene. Germline loops: CDR1 DFQATT, CDR2 SNEGSKA (reference sequence). The V and J ends lost 1 base and 2 bases respectively, with 13 bases between them. The CDR3 spans 15 residues. CDR3: CSARGWAIYTDTQYF. CDR3 nucleotide sequence: TGCAGTGCTAGAGGATGGGCTATCTACACAGATACGCAGTATTTT.

This clonotype was counted only a few times. As DNA, the CDR3 is TGCAGTCTCTACGGGACAGCCTATGGCTACACCTTC. Amino acids: CSLYGTAYGYTF. The chain uses TRBV20-1 and TRBJ1-2, with TRBD1 matching over 7 bases. The CDR3 is made up of 12 amino acids. With V trimmed by 8 bases and J by 4 bases, 7 bases remained unmatched. Looked up from germline, CDR1 is DFQATT and CDR2 is SNEGSKA (reference sequence).